The 23 T cell receptor beta chains in this list originate from one sample, sequenced in a study of molecular identifiers for immune sequencing clone quantification. TCRdb independently ran MiXCR on the PCR reads; one entry per CDR3 protein. The table shows hundreds of thousands of distinct CDR3 sequences, with 25% occurring only once. The specimen sequenced was naive CD8+ T cells from blood, with Jurkat cell RNA spiked in. This sample's subset: FACS-sorted CD8+CD4-CCR7+CD45RA+ naive T cells. These receptors all come from a human donor in good health. Some libraries in this study had Jurkat cell RNA spiked in.

This clonotype has a handful of counts. The chain employs TRBV7-9 and TRBJ2-1, with a possible D match to TRBD1 (6 bases). Germline V gene lookup returns CDR1 SEHNR and CDR2 FQNEAQ (reference sequence). This CDR3 has 16 amino acids. Trimming removed 5 bases from V and 4 bases from J, with 18 bases in between. DNA of the CDR3: TGTGCCAGCAGCACAGGCGGTCAGGGGCCTTACAATGAGCAGTTCTTC. Encoded protein: CASSTGGQGPYNEQFF. The full variable domain, rest sourced from reference TRBV7-9 and TRBJ2-1, is DTGVSQNPRHKITKRGQNVTFRCDPISEHNRLYWYRQTLGQGPEFLTYFQNEAQLEKSRLLSDRFSAERPKGSFSTLEIQRTEQGDSAMYLCASSTGGQGPYNEQFFGPGTRLTVL.

Here the CDR3 DNA reads TGTGCCAGCAGCCTACCCAGCCGAGGGCAGGGAAAAGACACAGATACGCAGTATTTT. Translating it yields CASSLPSRGQGKDTDTQYF. V is TRBV5-4 and J is TRBJ2-3; D tentatively fits TRBD1 or TRBD2 (5 bases each). The V and J ends lost 4 bases and 2 bases respectively, with 26 bases between them. This CDR3 region has 19 residues. Germline values: CDR1 SGHNT, CDR2 YYREEE (reference sequence).

The chain carries TRBV9 and TRBJ2-2; the D is unclear. Germline V gene data show CDR1 as SGDLS and CDR2 as YYNGEE. This CDR3 is 16 amino acids long. V was clipped by 3 bases and J by 1 base, with 13 bases between them. CDR3 sequence reads: CASSAPGAVNTGELFF. CDR3 nucleotides: TGTGCCAGCAGCGCCCCTGGTGCGGTGAACACCGGGGAGCTGTTTTTT.

The V gene is TRBV20-1, the J gene TRBJ2-1; D perhaps matches TRBD2 (6 bases). Germline V CDR1 and CDR2: DFQATT, SNEGSKA (reference sequence). The germline V and J ends were trimmed by 0 bases and 0 bases, with 12 bases remaining between them. The CDR3 runs 16 residues. As DNA, the CDR3 is TGCAGTGCTAGAGATTCTGACGGGGGCTCCTACAATGAGCAGTTCTTC. Encoded protein: CSARDSDGGSYNEQFF.

This chain uses TRBV6-2 or TRBV6-3 with TRBJ2-5; D is unclear. The CDR3 extends over 16 amino acids. Germline V lookup: CDR1 MNHEY, CDR2 SVGEGT. The ends were cut back, 2 bases at V and 0 bases at J, with 13 bases in the middle. CDR3 in amino acids: CASSYPGPQYQETQYF. CDR3 DNA sequence: TGTGCCAGCAGTTACCCCGGTCCACAGTACCAAGAGACCCAGTACTTC.

This clonotype was recorded a few times. This chain links TRBV20-1 with TRBJ2-1, with 12 bases matching TRBD2. Germline lookup yields CDR1 DFQATT and CDR2 SNEGSKA (reference sequence). The CDR3 consists of 15 residues. After removal of 0 bases from V and 6 bases from J, the junction contained 3 bases not matched to a gene. In nucleotides, the CDR3 is TGCAGTGCTAGAGAGTTGACTAGCGGGAGCAATGAGCAGTTCTTC. Residues: CSARELTSGSNEQFF.

In regard to this clonotype: Possible read error: a much larger clone is one base away. J is TRBJ2-3 and V is TRBV29-1, with 7 nucleotides matching TRBD2. There are 13 residues in the CDR3. Germline CDR1 and CDR2: SQVTM and ANQGSEA. The V segment lost 5 bases and the J segment 0 bases; nucleotides outside the gene matches: 2. The CDR3 DNA is TGCAGCGTTAGCGGGGAAAGCACAGATACGCAGTATTTT. Amino acids: CSVSGESTDTQYF.

This sequence joins TRBV10-3 and TRBJ2-2, with D perhaps matching TRBD2 (6 bases). Germline loops: CDR1 ENHRY, CDR2 SYGVKD. The V end was cut by 0 bases, the J end by 6 bases, with 11 bases between. The CDR3 consists of 15 residues. The CDR3 protein is CAISESGGAAGELFF. CDR3 bases: TGTGCCATCAGTGAGTCGGGGGGAGCGGCCGGGGAGCTGTTTTTT.

This clonotype was counted a few times. This chain connects TRBV7-9 to TRBJ2-7; 10 bases line up with TRBD1. J was trimmed by 1 base and V by 4 bases; bases with no gene match: 4. The CDR3 is 15 amino acids. Germline CDR1 reads SEHNR; CDR2 reads FQNEAQ (reference sequence). CDR3 loop: CASSSTGGESYEQYF. Written as DNA, the CDR3 is TGTGCCAGCAGCTCGACAGGGGGCGAGTCCTACGAGCAGTACTTC. The full variable domain, its missing parts supplied by reference TRBV7-9 and TRBJ2-7, is DTGVSQNPRHKITKRGQNVTFRCDPISEHNRLYWYRQTLGQGPEFLTYFQNEAQLEKSRLLSDRFSAERPKGSFSTLEIQRTEQGDSAMYLCASSSTGGESYEQYFGPGTRLTVT.

In its sample, this clonotype was seen many times. The genes are TRBV11-2 and TRBJ2-1; TRBD1 agrees at 10 bases. CDR3 length equals 16 residues. The germline V gene has CDR1 SGHAT and CDR2 FQNNGV. With V trimmed by 1 base and J by 4 bases, 4 bases remained unmatched. The CDR3 DNA follows: TGTGCCAGCAGCTTAGTTTGGGGACAGGGGTACAATGAGCAGTTCTTC. Amino acids: CASSLVWGQGYNEQFF.

The chain uses TRBV7-2 and TRBJ1-2, with 8 nucleotides matching TRBD1. The germline V gene has CDR1 SGHTA and CDR2 FQGNSA. With V trimmed by 5 bases and J by 5 bases, 10 bases remained unmatched. The CDR3 contains 15 residues. CDR3 DNA: TGTGCCAGCAGCCCCGACAGGGGAGTGGAGTATGGCTACACCTTC. Translating it yields CASSPDRGVEYGYTF.

This clonotype was picked up many times. In nucleotides, the CDR3 is TGTGCCAGCAGTGAATCACGGGGAGCATTGGCAGATACGCAGTATTTT. Encoded protein: CASSESRGALADTQYF. This chain joins TRBV6-1 and TRBJ2-3; TRBD2 is a possible D gene (5 bases). The V end lost 2 bases, the J end lost 4 bases, and 16 bases lay between the germline ends. Germline CDR1 reads MNHNS; CDR2 reads SASEGT. CDR3 size: 16 residues.

This clonotype has ten or more counts. The rearrangement links TRBV11-2 to TRBJ2-1; a possible D gene is TRBD2 (6 bases). This CDR3 spans 16 amino acids. Germline CDR1 is SGHAT and CDR2 is FQNNGV. V dropped 1 base and J dropped 1 base, with 11 bases sitting between them. The CDR3 DNA reads as TGTGCCAGCAGCTTAGCCGCGGGGACTTCCTACAATGAGCAGTTCTTC. Its translation: CASSLAAGTSYNEQFF.

J is TRBJ1-5 and V is TRBV3-1; no reliable D call. This CDR3 is 15 amino acids long. V shed 0 bases and J shed 0 bases, with 6 bases lying between them. Germline CDR1 reads LGHDT; CDR2 reads YNNKEL (reference sequence). The CDR3 here is CASSQEGCSNQPQHF. The CDR3 nucleotides read TGTGCCAGCAGCCAAGAGGGGTGTAGCAATCAGCCCCAGCATTTT.

Concerning this clonotype itself: It may be a read error: a sequence one base away is much more abundant. This sequence joins TRBV10-3 and TRBJ2-5; 9 bases line up with TRBD2. Germline CDR1 is ENHRY and CDR2 is SYGVKD. This CDR3 contains 15 residues. CDR3: CAISDGTSLQEAQYF. The CDR3 bases are TGTGCCATCAGTGATGGGACTAGCCTCCAAGAGGCCCAGTACTTC.

Worth noting for this clonotype: At one boundary the junction diverges from the germline segment, which might be a read error. The chain couples TRBV29-1 to TRBJ2-7; D may match TRBD1 or TRBD2 (6 bases each). Looked up from germline, CDR1 is SQVTM and CDR2 is ANQGSEA. The CDR3 covers 14 residues. The CDR3 sequence is CSVETGATSYEQHF. CDR3 in DNA: TGCAGCGTTGAAACGGGGGCTACCTCCTACGAGCAGCACTTC.

Comments on this clonotype: Because it lacks the conserved phenylalanine or tryptophan at the end, this CDR3 is likely a read error. The chain uses TRBV23-1 and TRBJ2-4; possibly TRBD2 for D (6 bases). TRBV23-1 belongs to the ORF category, with a function that is uncertain. This CDR3 spans 15 amino acids. The V end was cut by 6 bases, the J end by 7 bases, with 19 bases between. Here the CDR3 reads CASSWTLSRGNIQYY. CDR3 coding DNA: TGCGCCAGCAGCTGGACCCTCTCCCGGGGGAACATTCAGTACTAC.

Regarding this clonotype: One junction end disagrees with the germline gene, perhaps due to a read error. The chain joins TRBV5-3 to TRBJ1-3; no reliable D call. TRBV5-3 is an open reading frame whose function is uncertain. CDR3 length: 14 residues. CDR3 sequence: CASSFDSTGNTIYF. In DNA form, the CDR3 reads TGTGCCAGCAGCTTTGATTCCACTGGAAACACCATATATTTT.

At least ten counts were recorded for this clonotype. The chain is built from TRBV6-5 and TRBJ2-3; D unresolved. The CDR3 runs to 14 residues. Germline CDR1 reads MNHEY; CDR2 reads SVGAGI. The V and J ends lost 5 bases and 0 bases respectively, with 9 bases between them. The CDR3 loop reads CASSVKFSTDTQYF. CDR3 in DNA: TGTGCCAGCAGTGTAAAGTTTAGCACAGATACGCAGTATTTT.

This chain connects TRBV5-6 to TRBJ2-7; 10 positions agree with TRBD1. This CDR3 has 15 amino acids. V dropped 4 bases and J dropped 3; count of bases not matched to a gene: 7. Germline V gene lookup returns CDR1 SGHDT and CDR2 YYEEEE. CDR3 nucleotides: TGTGCCAGCAGCCAAGCGGGACAGGGGTTCTACGAGCAGTACTTC. This gives the protein CASSQAGQGFYEQYF.

This clonotype has a count of ten or more. The chain combines TRBV6-5 with TRBJ2-1; no clear D gene. V lost 5 bases, J lost 7 bases, and 18 bases lay in between. Germline-derived CDR1 and CDR2 are MNHEY and SVGAGI. CDR3 length equals 15 residues. CDR3 nucleotide sequence: TGTGCCAGCAGTCGGGTCCGGCCAGGCTTTAATGAGCAGTTCTTC. Protein: CASSRVRPGFNEQFF.

There are a few counts of this clonotype. V and J are TRBV20-1 and TRBJ1-2; D unresolved. The V gene lost 6 bases and the J gene lost 4 bases, with 15 bases spanning the gap. Per the germline V gene, CDR1 is DFQATT and CDR2 is SNEGSKA (reference sequence). CDR3 length equals 13 residues. The CDR3 region is CSARSTETYGYTF. The DNA of the CDR3 is TGCAGTGCGCGATCTACGGAAACCTATGGCTACACCTTC.

This clonotype showed up just a few times. The chain has TRBV30 and TRBJ2-2; the D gene could be TRBD1 or TRBD2 (5 bases each). The CDR3 has 15 residues. V shed 1 base and J shed 0 bases, with 9 bases lying between them. CDR1 and CDR2 (germline): GTSNPN, SVGIG (reference sequence). The CDR3 nucleotides are TGTGCCTGGAGTGATGGGACCGCGAACACCGGGGAGCTGTTTTTT. Its translation: CAWSDGTANTGELFF.